This TCR beta chain originates from a study of brain T cells in children with intractable seizures. Broader study findings: Absence of clones before surgery may stem from lower sequencing depth.

The CDR3 has 18 residues. The ends lost 4 bases at V and 2 bases at J; junction bases unmatched: 16. Germline CDR1 SGDLS, CDR2 YYNGEE. The sample holds a few counts of this clone. Its antigen is undetermined. Sequencing was performed with immunoSEQ multiplex PCR; in TCRdb, only in-frame clones are kept and a portion is missing. This table has 100,000 to 120,000 clones, roughly 94% appearing once. Only cases whose brain tissue showed the highest T cell transcript signatures were sequenced. Patients received at least one anti-epileptic drug before surgery. The chain links TRBV9 to TRBJ2-7, with 9 positions matching TRBD2. The clonotype was recovered from a boy younger than two with hemimegalencephaly and intractable seizures. The specimen comprised peripheral blood, sampled at surgery. The CDR3 loop is CASSPRSGRPLRPYEQYF. The CDR3 coding sequence is TGTGCCAGCAGCCCTAGGAGCGGGAGGCCCCTCCGACCCTACGAGCAGTACTTC.